A selection of T cell receptor beta chains follows, all from one sample in a study of shared clonotypes between healthy human individuals. Here immunoSEQ multiplex PCR was the method, and the copy in TCRdb shows in-frame clones only, minus some. The data show around 2,000,000 clones, 85% to 95% seen once. What was sequenced was naive CD4+ T cells sorted from blood. The receptors stem from a man in his late teens or twenties in good health. CDR3s include the opening cysteine and the closing phenylalanine or tryptophan. A D gene is named only where the DNA matches it firmly. Some rows have no size entry. The others give once, few or many, or a class for an expanded clone.

v_call: TRBV11-2
j_call: TRBJ2-7
clone_size: .
d_call: .
cdr3_aa: CASSLERGGSYEQYF
cdr3_nt: TGTGCCAGCAGCTTAGAAAGGGGAGGCTCCTACGAGCAGTACTTC

v_call: TRBV6-5
j_call: TRBJ1-3
clone_size: .
d_call: TRBD1
cdr3_aa: CASSPETGAGNTIYF
cdr3_nt: TGTGCCAGCAGCCCAGAAACAGGGGCTGGAAACACCATATATTTT

v_call: TRBV13
j_call: TRBJ1-2
clone_size: .
d_call: TRBD1
cdr3_aa: CASSPPPTMDRPTNYGYTF
cdr3_nt: TGTGCCAGCAGCCCCCCCCCGACTATGGACAGGCCAACTAACTATGGCTACACCTTC

v_call: TRBV7-2
j_call: TRBJ2-3
clone_size: once
d_call: .
cdr3_aa: CASSLGGGQGTDTQYF
cdr3_nt: TGTGCCAGCAGCTTAGGTGGGGGGCAGGGCACAGATACGCAGTATTTT

v_call: TRBV28
j_call: TRBJ2-3
clone_size: .
d_call: TRBD2
cdr3_aa: CASSPSGGGTDTQYF
cdr3_nt: TGTGCCAGCAGCCCGAGCGGGGGAGGCACAGATACGCAGTATTTT

v_call: TRBV14
j_call: TRBJ2-5
clone_size: .
d_call: TRBD2
cdr3_aa: CASSQVGSGAQETQYF
cdr3_nt: TGTGCCAGCAGCCAAGTTGGTAGCGGGGCCCAAGAGACCCAGTACTTC

v_call: TRBV5-6
j_call: TRBJ2-7
clone_size: .
d_call: .
cdr3_aa: CASSLDRSGEQYF
cdr3_nt: TGTGCCAGCAGCTTAGACAGGTCGGGGGAGCAGTACTTC

v_call: TRBV27
j_call: TRBJ1-5
clone_size: .
d_call: .
cdr3_aa: CASSLRQGFQPQHF
cdr3_nt: TGTGCCAGCAGTTTAAGGCAGGGGTTTCAGCCCCAGCATTTT

v_call: TRBV7-7
j_call: TRBJ2-2
clone_size: .
d_call: TRBD2
cdr3_aa: CASSLVGREHGELFF
cdr3_nt: TGTGCTAGCAGCTTAGTCGGGCGGGAGCACGGGGAGCTGTTTTTT

v_call: TRBV28
j_call: TRBJ2-7
clone_size: .
d_call: TRBD2
cdr3_aa: CASTNLAGAVEQYF
cdr3_nt: TGTGCCAGCACCAATCTAGCGGGAGCTGTCGAGCAGTACTTC

v_call: TRBV7-2
j_call: TRBJ1-3
clone_size: once
d_call: .
cdr3_aa: CASRRGASSGNTIYF
cdr3_nt: TGTGCCAGCCGCCGGGGGGCCTCCTCTGGAAACACCATATATTTT

v_call: TRBV6-4
j_call: TRBJ1-1
clone_size: .
d_call: TRBD1
cdr3_aa: CASSPGDRGNTEAFF
cdr3_nt: TGTGCCAGCAGCCCGGGGGACAGGGGGAACACTGAAGCTTTCTTT

v_call: TRBV5-1
j_call: TRBJ2-7
clone_size: .
d_call: .
cdr3_aa: CASSLNGRDSYEQYF
cdr3_nt: TGCGCCAGCAGCTTAAACGGGAGAGACTCCTACGAGCAGTACTTC

v_call: TRBV6-5
j_call: TRBJ1-2
clone_size: .
d_call: .
cdr3_aa: CATGEGGYTF
cdr3_nt: TGTGCCACAGGGGAAGGTGGCTACACCTTC

v_call: TRBV7-3
j_call: TRBJ2-3
clone_size: .
d_call: TRBD2
cdr3_aa: CASSSSASGAQYF
cdr3_nt: TGTGCCAGCAGCTCAAGCGCTAGCGGTGCGCAGTATTTT

v_call: TRBV5-1
j_call: TRBJ1-4
clone_size: .
d_call: .
cdr3_aa: CASTLGGTNEKLFF
cdr3_nt: TGCGCCAGCACCCTTGGGGGAACTAATGAAAAACTGTTTTTT

v_call: TRBV10-3
j_call: TRBJ1-1
clone_size: .
d_call: .
cdr3_aa: CAIKGGFNTEAFF
cdr3_nt: TGTGCCATCAAGGGGGGCTTCAACACTGAAGCTTTCTTT

v_call: TRBV5-4
j_call: TRBJ2-5
clone_size: .
d_call: TRBD1
cdr3_aa: CASSLGTGGQETQYF
cdr3_nt: TGTGCCAGCAGCTTGGGGACAGGGGGACAAGAGACCCAGTACTTC

v_call: TRBV5-4
j_call: TRBJ1-4
clone_size: .
d_call: .
cdr3_aa: CASSLDRAVRSEKLFF
cdr3_nt: TGTGCCAGCAGCTTGGACAGGGCTGTGAGGAGTGAAAAACTGTTTTTT

v_call: TRBV5-1
j_call: TRBJ2-7
clone_size: .
d_call: TRBD2
cdr3_aa: CASSWAPGTSGRVSYEQYF
cdr3_nt: TGCGCCAGCAGCTGGGCCCCGGGGACTAGCGGGAGAGTAAGCTACGAGCAGTACTTC

v_call: TRBV9
j_call: TRBJ1-5
clone_size: .
d_call: .
cdr3_aa: CASSSNVGADQPQHF
cdr3_nt: TGTGCCAGCTCATCGAACGTGGGGGCGGATCAGCCCCAGCATTTT

v_call: TRBV30
j_call: TRBJ2-7
clone_size: .
d_call: TRBD1
cdr3_aa: CAWRANRGHYEQYF
cdr3_nt: TGTGCCTGGAGAGCAAACAGGGGTCACTACGAGCAGTACTTC

v_call: TRBV18
j_call: TRBJ2-7
clone_size: once
d_call: .
cdr3_aa: CASSLQGSYEQYF
cdr3_nt: TGTGCCAGCTCACTGCAGGGTTCCTACGAGCAGTACTTC

v_call: TRBV27
j_call: TRBJ2-7
clone_size: .
d_call: .
cdr3_aa: CASSPRALYEQYF
cdr3_nt: TGTGCCAGCAGTCCTCGCGCCCTTTACGAGCAGTACTTC

v_call: TRBV6-6
j_call: TRBJ1-4
clone_size: .
d_call: .
cdr3_aa: CASSIWSNEKLFF
cdr3_nt: TGTGCCAGCAGTATCTGGTCAAATGAAAAACTGTTTTTT

v_call: TRBV6-5
j_call: TRBJ2-2
clone_size: .
d_call: .
cdr3_aa: CASSYSWNTGELFF
cdr3_nt: TGTGCCAGCAGTTACTCCTGGAACACCGGGGAGCTGTTTTTT

v_call: TRBV30
j_call: TRBJ1-2
clone_size: .
d_call: TRBD1
cdr3_aa: CAWSTQDRGFGGYTF
cdr3_nt: TGTGCCTGGAGTACCCAAGACAGGGGTTTCGGTGGCTACACCTTC

v_call: TRBV5-1
j_call: TRBJ2-1
clone_size: .
d_call: .
cdr3_aa: CASSLEFPGNEQFF
cdr3_nt: TGCGCCAGCAGCTTGGAATTTCCAGGGAATGAGCAGTTCTTC

v_call: TRBV19
j_call: TRBJ1-5
clone_size: .
d_call: .
cdr3_aa: CASTLDGVSPNQPQHF
cdr3_nt: TGTGCCAGTACCCTAGATGGCGTTTCTCCCAATCAGCCCCAGCATTTT

v_call: TRBV5-1
j_call: TRBJ2-7
clone_size: .
d_call: .
cdr3_aa: CASSLTDRNYEQYF
cdr3_nt: TGCGCCAGCAGCCTGACGGACAGAAACTACGAGCAGTACTTC

v_call: TRBV7-9
j_call: TRBJ1-4
clone_size: .
d_call: TRBD1
cdr3_aa: CASSRSGGGGSEKLFF
cdr3_nt: TGTGCCAGCAGCCGTTCAGGGGGCGGTGGGAGCGAAAAACTGTTTTTT

v_call: TRBV2
j_call: TRBJ2-1
clone_size: .
d_call: .
cdr3_aa: CASSEEYEQFF
cdr3_nt: TGTGCCAGCAGTGAAGAATATGAGCAGTTCTTC

v_call: TRBV6-5
j_call: TRBJ2-5
clone_size: .
d_call: TRBD2
cdr3_aa: CASRPLARGQETQYF
cdr3_nt: TGTGCCAGCAGACCACTAGCGAGGGGCCAAGAGACCCAGTACTTC

v_call: TRBV6-6
j_call: TRBJ2-7
clone_size: once
d_call: .
cdr3_aa: CASGTNTGRYRHEQYF
cdr3_nt: TGTGCCAGCGGTACCAACACAGGGAGATATCGACACGAGCAGTACTTC

v_call: TRBV11-2
j_call: TRBJ2-1
clone_size: .
d_call: .
cdr3_aa: CASSWEGGPYEQFF
cdr3_nt: TGTGCCAGCAGCTGGGAGGGGGGGCCGTATGAGCAGTTCTTC

v_call: TRBV5-1
j_call: TRBJ1-1
clone_size: .
d_call: .
cdr3_aa: CASSHGVNTEAFF
cdr3_nt: TGCGCCAGCAGCCATGGAGTGAACACTGAAGCTTTCTTT

v_call: TRBV5-1
j_call: TRBJ2-5
clone_size: .
d_call: .
cdr3_aa: CASSLAQLGETQYF
cdr3_nt: TGCGCCAGCAGCTTGGCCCAACTTGGAGAGACCCAGTACTTC

v_call: TRBV29-1
j_call: TRBJ2-1
clone_size: .
d_call: .
cdr3_aa: CSARDYNEQFF
cdr3_nt: TGCAGCGCCAGGGATTACAATGAGCAGTTCTTC

v_call: TRBV25-1
j_call: TRBJ2-1
clone_size: .
d_call: .
cdr3_aa: CASSDQGGSYNEQFF
cdr3_nt: TGTGCCAGCAGCGACCAGGGGGGTTCCTACAATGAGCAGTTCTTC

v_call: TRBV5-1
j_call: TRBJ1-6
clone_size: .
d_call: .
cdr3_aa: CASSSRPVDNSPLHF
cdr3_nt: TGCGCCAGCAGCTCCAGGCCGGTCGATAATTCACCCCTCCACTTT

v_call: TRBV6-6
j_call: TRBJ1-5
clone_size: .
d_call: .
cdr3_aa: CASSLDSSPQHF
cdr3_nt: TGTGCCAGCAGCCTTGACAGTAGTCCCCAGCATTTT

v_call: TRBV4-1
j_call: TRBJ2-3
clone_size: .
d_call: .
cdr3_aa: CASSPGAALVHTDTQYF
cdr3_nt: TGCGCCAGCAGCCCAGGCGCAGCGCTAGTGCACACAGATACGCAGTATTTT

v_call: TRBV7-2
j_call: TRBJ1-1
clone_size: .
d_call: .
cdr3_aa: CASSLEGLNTEAFF
cdr3_nt: TGTGCCAGCAGCTTAGAGGGGTTGAACACTGAAGCTTTCTTT

v_call: TRBV30
j_call: TRBJ2-5
clone_size: .
d_call: TRBD2
cdr3_aa: CAWRGGVQTQYF
cdr3_nt: TGTGCCTGGAGGGGAGGGGTTCAGACCCAGTACTTC

v_call: TRBV11-1
j_call: TRBJ1-5
clone_size: .
d_call: .
cdr3_aa: CASSLDGTNQPQHF
cdr3_nt: TGTGCCAGCAGCTTGGACGGGACCAATCAGCCCCAGCATTTT

v_call: TRBV7-8
j_call: TRBJ2-2
clone_size: .
d_call: .
cdr3_aa: CASSGQRTGELFF
cdr3_nt: TGTGCCAGCAGCGGTCAGCGGACCGGGGAGCTGTTTTTT

v_call: TRBV30
j_call: TRBJ1-6
clone_size: few
d_call: .
cdr3_aa: CASAGHRNSPLHF
cdr3_nt: TGTGCCTCCGCAGGGCACCGTAATTCACCCCTCCACTTT

v_call: TRBV7-3
j_call: TRBJ2-1
clone_size: .
d_call: TRBD1
cdr3_aa: CASSLTGKTGDEQFF
cdr3_nt: TGTGCCAGCAGCTTAACTGGAAAAACAGGGGATGAGCAGTTCTTC

v_call: TRBV27
j_call: TRBJ1-1
clone_size: once
d_call: .
cdr3_aa: CASSTGQTMNTEAFF
cdr3_nt: TGTGCCAGCAGTACTGGGCAGACCATGAACACTGAAGCTTTCTTT

v_call: TRBV30
j_call: TRBJ1-2
clone_size: once
d_call: .
cdr3_aa: CASDSVPNYGYTF
cdr3_nt: TGTGCCTCGGACTCGGTCCCTAACTATGGCTACACCTTC

v_call: TRBV27
j_call: TRBJ1-5
clone_size: .
d_call: .
cdr3_aa: CASSLIEGLGQPQHF
cdr3_nt: TGTGCCAGCAGTTTGATCGAGGGGCTGGGTCAGCCCCAGCATTTT

v_call: TRBV2
j_call: TRBJ2-7
clone_size: .
d_call: .
cdr3_aa: CASSEGGTEAGEQYF
cdr3_nt: TGTGCCAGCAGTGAAGGTGGGACGGAGGCGGGCGAGCAGTACTTC

v_call: TRBV2
j_call: TRBJ1-1
clone_size: .
d_call: .
cdr3_aa: CASSPLGTEAFF
cdr3_nt: TGTGCCAGCAGTCCCCTCGGAACTGAAGCTTTCTTT

v_call: TRBV18
j_call: TRBJ1-5
clone_size: .
d_call: .
cdr3_aa: CASSPSTGTNQPQHF
cdr3_nt: TGTGCCAGCTCACCAAGTACGGGAACAAATCAGCCCCAGCATTTT